This T cell receptor beta chain was identified during a study of T cell responses to AZD1222 COVID-19 vaccine. The study's findings and limits: Most donors were white British, females outnumbered males, and clonal diversity was possibly underestimated.

The protocol was immunoSEQ multiplex PCR, while the TCRdb copy is restricted to in-frame clones and leaves out a portion. The repertoire holds roughly 70,000 clones, with roughly four fifths as singletons. To note about this clone: As yet, its antigen is unknown.

V was clipped by 3 bases and J by 10 bases; unmatched bases: 9. CDR1 LGHDT and CDR2 YNNKEL come from the germline V gene (reference sequence). There are 15 residues in the CDR3. The sequences come from peripheral blood, collected on day 0 of AZD1222 vaccination. The TCR originated in an adult in good health. J is TRBJ1-6 and V is TRBV3-1 (or the pseudogene TRBV3-2), with 7 bases matching TRBD1. The CDR3 here is CASSQGRQGGSPLHF. The CDR3 DNA reads TGTGCCAGCAGCCAGGGGAGGCAGGGGGGATCACCCCTCCACTTT.